This passage covers 20 T cell receptor beta chains from one sample sequenced in a study of cytomegalovirus exposure and HLA in healthy donors. It was with 60 Vbeta and 13 Jbeta primers that the PCR ran. The table came from immunoSEQ multiplex PCR; TCRdb's copy has only in-frame clones and leaves some out. The table includes 110,000 to 150,000 clones, about 75% detected once. What was sequenced was PBMCs. The receptor set was obtained from a man aged 35 to 55 in good health and CMV-seronegative.

The rearrangement links TRBV4-3 to TRBJ1-3; 9 bases map to TRBD1. Germline assignment: CDR1 LGHNA and CDR2 YSLEER. This CDR3 is 19 amino acids long. J gave up 2 bases and V 0 bases, and 11 bases lay outside the gene matches. In DNA, the CDR3 is TGCGCCAGCAGCCAAGATTCAGGACAGGGGAGCTTCCCTGGAAACACCATATATTTT. Amino acid sequence: CASSQDSGQGSFPGNTIYF.

The chain carries TRBV7-9 and TRBJ1-2; D is possibly TRBD1 (5 bases). The V gene lost 3 bases and the J gene lost 4 bases, with 15 bases spanning the gap. The V gene's germline CDR1 is SEHNR and CDR2 FQNEAQ (reference sequence). This CDR3 comprises 15 residues. CDR3 coding DNA: TGTGCCAGCAGCTTGTCCAGAGACAGATTCTATGGCTACACCTTC. Amino acid sequence: CASSLSRDRFYGYTF.

CDR3 residues: CASSLGTADEAFF. The CDR3 nucleotides are TGTGCCAGCAGCTTGGGGACAGCTGACGAAGCTTTCTTT. This chain connects TRBV5-6 to TRBJ1-1, with D maybe TRBD1 (6 bases). The V and J ends lost 0 bases and 8 bases respectively, with 11 bases between them. This CDR3 has 13 residues. The germline V gene encodes CDR1 SGHDT and CDR2 YYEEEE.

This CDR3 reads CASRPGGANTEAFF. CDR3 DNA: TGTGCCAGCAGACCCGGGGGAGCGAACACTGAAGCTTTCTTT. The rearrangement links TRBV5-6 to TRBJ1-1, with D possibly TRBD1 on 5 matching bases. This CDR3 is built from 14 residues. With 5 bases removed from V and 1 base from J, the gap between germline ends came to 12 bases. The germline CDR1 and CDR2 sequences are SGHDT and YYEEEE.

CDR3 coding DNA: TGTGCCAGCAGCCGACTCGCGACAAGGGGCTCGTCCATTCAGTACTTC. Translation gives CASSRLATRGSSIQYF. The chain is built from TRBV7-9 and TRBJ2-4; tentatively, D is TRBD1 (5 bases). The CDR3 loop spans 16 amino acids. The germline V gene encodes CDR1 SEHNR and CDR2 FQNEAQ (reference sequence). V was shortened by 5 bases and J by 9 bases, with 23 bases between the two germline ends. The whole variable domain, remainder taken from reference TRBV7-9 and TRBJ2-4, is DTGVSQNPRHKITKRGQNVTFRCDPISEHNRLYWYRQTLGQGPEFLTYFQNEAQLEKSRLLSDRFSAERPKGSFSTLEIQRTEQGDSAMYLCASSRLATRGSSIQYFGAGTRLSVL.

This chain links TRBV7-8 with TRBJ1-1; the match to TRBD1 covers 7 bases. Germline CDR1 SGHVS, CDR2 FQNEAQ. This CDR3 is built from 13 residues. V shed 8 bases, J shed 2 bases, and the junction held 5 bases outside the gene matches. The CDR3 protein is CASGRDRNTEAFF. In DNA form, the CDR3 reads TGTGCCAGCGGAAGGGACAGAAACACTGAAGCTTTCTTT.

The J gene is TRBJ2-7, the V gene TRBV11-2; perhaps TRBD1 as D (6 bases). CDR3 length equals 19 residues. V lost 0 bases and J lost 0, with 21 bases in between. Germline V CDR1 and CDR2: SGHAT, FQNNGV. CDR3 DNA: TGTGCCAGCAGCTTAGATGATAGGGGGTTTGGGGAGTACTCCTACGAGCAGTACTTC. This gives the protein CASSLDDRGFGEYSYEQYF.

This clone occurred a few times. The gene calls are TRBV5-1 and TRBJ2-1, with D maybe TRBD2 (5 bases). V lost 0 bases and J lost 8, with 12 bases in between. Per the germline V gene, CDR1 is SGHRS and CDR2 is YFSETQ. The CDR3 runs to 14 residues. CDR3 bases: TGCGCCAGCAGCTTGGCCCAGGCCGGGGATGAGCAGTTCTTC. This sequence encodes CASSLAQAGDEQFF.

This sequence joins TRBV10-2 and TRBJ1-1, with D uncertain. CDR1 is WSHSY and CDR2 is SAAADI in the germline V gene. The length of the CDR3 is 11 residues. The germline V and J ends were trimmed by 10 bases and 0 bases, with 6 bases remaining between them. The CDR3 region is CATRLNTEAFF. Written as DNA, the CDR3 is TGCGCCACGCGGTTGAACACTGAAGCTTTCTTT.

This clone was seen a few times. The chain employs TRBV6-5 and TRBJ1-3; D is ambiguous. The germline V gene encodes CDR1 MNHEY and CDR2 SVGAGI. The ends were cut back, 6 bases at V and 0 bases at J, with 12 bases in the middle. This CDR3 region has 15 residues. The CDR3 nucleotides read TGTGCCAGCAGGCGGGCGGCAGACTCTGGAAACACCATATATTTT. This encodes CASRRAADSGNTIYF.

A few counts support this clone. V usage is TRBV2 and J usage is TRBJ2-2; 7 bases line up with TRBD1. Unmatched junction bases numbered 3, after V lost 5 bases and J lost 0 bases. The CDR3 sequence is 15 residues long. Germline V lookup: CDR1 SNHLY, CDR2 FYNNEI. The CDR3, as DNA: TGTGCCAGCAGTAGAGACAGGGCGAACACCGGGGAGCTGTTTTTT. As protein: CASSRDRANTGELFF.

The chain recombines TRBV27 with TRBJ2-1, with 7 nucleotides matching TRBD2. This CDR3 has 15 amino acids. Germline CDR1 is MNHEY and CDR2 is SMNVEV (reference sequence). The V segment lost 4 bases and the J segment 3 bases; nucleotides outside the gene matches: 6. The CDR3 nucleotides read TGTGCCAGCAGTTCGCAGACTAGCTTCTACAATGAGCAGTTCTTC. It translates to CASSSQTSFYNEQFF.

Turning to this clone: Within the sample, other DNA sequences also encode this same CDR3. The chain links TRBV11-1 to TRBJ1-1, with 7 bases matching TRBD1. Germline CDR1 SGHAT, CDR2 FQDESV (reference sequence). Trimming at V came to 5 bases and at J to 1 base, leaving 10 bases not matched to a gene. This CDR3 is built from 16 residues. The CDR3 DNA follows: TGTGCCAGCAGCCCAGACAGGGACCTTCCGAACACTGAAGCTTTCTTT. It yields the protein CASSPDRDLPNTEAFF.

This clone was recorded a few times. V usage is TRBV10-1 and J usage is TRBJ2-6, with a weak D call TRBD2 (5 bases). The CDR3 has 15 residues. The germline CDR1 and CDR2 sequences are WNHNN and SYGVQD (reference sequence). V lost 10 bases, J lost 0 bases, and 13 bases lay in between. The CDR3 loop reads CAKPRDGSGANVLTF. CDR3 coding DNA: TGCGCCAAGCCGAGGGATGGCTCTGGGGCCAACGTCCTGACTTTC.

The chain is built from TRBV18 and TRBJ1-4; D is uncertain. Germline CDR1 is KGHSH and CDR2 is LQKENI. CDR3 size: 14 residues. The V and J ends lost 3 bases and 4 bases respectively, with 9 bases between them. The CDR3 region has the DNA TGTGCCAGCTCACCGTTAACAGATAATGAAAAACTGTTTTTT. It yields the protein CASSPLTDNEKLFF.

The chain recombines TRBV5-4 with TRBJ2-7; 7 bases align to TRBD1. The length of the CDR3 is 15 residues. CDR1 is SGHNT and CDR2 is YYREEE in the germline V gene (reference sequence). V lost 5 bases to trimming and J lost 5 bases; unmatched junction nucleotides: 13. The CDR3 region is CASRRDQQGINEQYF. The CDR3 nucleotides read TGTGCCAGCAGACGAGATCAACAGGGGATCAACGAGCAGTACTTC.

The chain couples TRBV29-1 to TRBJ2-3; 10 nucleotides agree with TRBD2. This CDR3 comprises 14 residues. Germline V gives CDR1 SQVTM, CDR2 ANQGSEA. Trimming removed 5 bases from V and 5 bases from J; junction bases left unmatched: 7. CDR3 in DNA: TGCAGCGTTCTTCTAGCGGGGGTAGGAGATACGCAGTATTTT. Protein sequence: CSVLLAGVGDTQYF.

The chain has TRBV13 and TRBJ2-7, with TRBD1 identical over 9 bases. The germline V gene encodes CDR1 PRHDT and CDR2 FYEKMQ (reference sequence). The junction had 4 bases not matched to a gene; V was cut back by 1 base and J by 3 bases. The CDR3 extends over 15 amino acids. Here the CDR3 DNA reads TGTGCCAGCAGCTTAGCCGGGACAGGGTTCTACGAGCAGTACTTC. Protein: CASSLAGTGFYEQYF.

This chain links TRBV7-3 with TRBJ2-2, with D possibly matching TRBD1 (5 bases). The V and J ends lost 2 bases and 0 bases respectively, with 7 bases between them. This CDR3 region has 15 residues. CDR1 is SGHTA, CDR2 FQGTGA, per germline. The CDR3 nucleotides are TGTGCCAGCAGCTTAGGGGCAACGAACACCGGGGAGCTGTTTTTT. This translates into CASSLGATNTGELFF.

This clone was observed a handful of times. The chain carries TRBV6-5 and TRBJ2-1, with TRBD2 as a possible D gene (6 bases). CDR3 length: 14 residues. With 6 bases removed from V and 7 bases from J, the gap between germline ends came to 16 bases. Germline CDR1 is MNHEY and CDR2 is SVGAGI. CDR3 DNA: TGTGCCAGCAGCCCCGGGACTGCCACTAATGAGCAGTTCTTC. It is translated as CASSPGTATNEQFF.